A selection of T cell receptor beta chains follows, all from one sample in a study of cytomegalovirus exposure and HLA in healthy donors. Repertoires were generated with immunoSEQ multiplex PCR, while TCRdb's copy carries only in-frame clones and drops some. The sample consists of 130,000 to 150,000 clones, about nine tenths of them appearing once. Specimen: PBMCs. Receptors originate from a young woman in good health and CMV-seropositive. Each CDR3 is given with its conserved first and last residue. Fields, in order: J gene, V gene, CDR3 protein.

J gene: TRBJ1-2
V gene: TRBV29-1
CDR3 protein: CSVGIDLANYGYTF

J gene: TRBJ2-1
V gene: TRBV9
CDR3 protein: CASSVGGTQYNEQFF

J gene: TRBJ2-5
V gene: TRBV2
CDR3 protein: CASRVLAGVGETQYF

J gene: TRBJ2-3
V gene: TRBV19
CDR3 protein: CATGDRGVTDTQYF

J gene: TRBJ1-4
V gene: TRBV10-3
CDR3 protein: CAISQGSTNEKLFF

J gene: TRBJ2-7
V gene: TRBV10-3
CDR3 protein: CAISEQAGGSEQYF

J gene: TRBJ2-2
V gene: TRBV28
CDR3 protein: CASSPGTSVFLSGELFF

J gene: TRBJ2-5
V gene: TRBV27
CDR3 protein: CASSLSGSTGRLPQYF

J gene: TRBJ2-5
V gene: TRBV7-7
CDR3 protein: CASSPHARGQETQYF

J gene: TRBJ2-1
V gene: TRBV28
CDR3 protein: CASSRRGGSYNEQFF

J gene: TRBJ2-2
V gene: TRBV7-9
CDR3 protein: CASSSTAGDTGELFF

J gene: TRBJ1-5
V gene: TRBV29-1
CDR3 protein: CSVDEGGNQPQHF

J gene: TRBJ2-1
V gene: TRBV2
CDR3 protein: CASSRPGTGRDEQFF

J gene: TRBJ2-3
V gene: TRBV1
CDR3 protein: CTSSLDYPSTDTQYF

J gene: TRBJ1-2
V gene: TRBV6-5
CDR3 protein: CASSYRGKGYGYTF

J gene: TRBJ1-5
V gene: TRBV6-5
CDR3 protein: CASSYSPGSNQPQHF

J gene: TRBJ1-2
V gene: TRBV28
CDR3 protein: CASNPFGQLDGYTF

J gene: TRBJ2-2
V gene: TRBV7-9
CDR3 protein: CASRGARLDTGELFF

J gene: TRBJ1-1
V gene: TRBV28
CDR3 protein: CAISLQGVANTEAFF

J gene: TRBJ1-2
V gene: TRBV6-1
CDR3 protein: CASQGQGDYGYTF

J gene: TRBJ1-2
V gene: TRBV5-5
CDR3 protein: CASSPGQVSTGYTF

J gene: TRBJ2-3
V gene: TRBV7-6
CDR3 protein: CASSRAVAGGADTQYF

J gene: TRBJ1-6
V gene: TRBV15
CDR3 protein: CATTPGVGNSPLHF

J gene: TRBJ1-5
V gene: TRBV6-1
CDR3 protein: CASSGTENQPQHF

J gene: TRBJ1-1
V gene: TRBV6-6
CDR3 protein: CASSPMTVNTEAFF

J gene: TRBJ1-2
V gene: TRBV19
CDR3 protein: CASSIGPGANYGYTF

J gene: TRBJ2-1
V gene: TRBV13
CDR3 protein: CASSLAGGGPYNEQFF

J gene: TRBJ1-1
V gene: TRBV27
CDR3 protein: CASSLLWPGIGAEAFF

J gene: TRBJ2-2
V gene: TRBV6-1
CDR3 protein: CASRSGTGKTGELFF

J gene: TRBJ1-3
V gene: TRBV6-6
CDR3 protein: CASSWEGFGRNTIYF

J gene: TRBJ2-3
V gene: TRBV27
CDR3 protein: CASSLSVQRSTDTQYF